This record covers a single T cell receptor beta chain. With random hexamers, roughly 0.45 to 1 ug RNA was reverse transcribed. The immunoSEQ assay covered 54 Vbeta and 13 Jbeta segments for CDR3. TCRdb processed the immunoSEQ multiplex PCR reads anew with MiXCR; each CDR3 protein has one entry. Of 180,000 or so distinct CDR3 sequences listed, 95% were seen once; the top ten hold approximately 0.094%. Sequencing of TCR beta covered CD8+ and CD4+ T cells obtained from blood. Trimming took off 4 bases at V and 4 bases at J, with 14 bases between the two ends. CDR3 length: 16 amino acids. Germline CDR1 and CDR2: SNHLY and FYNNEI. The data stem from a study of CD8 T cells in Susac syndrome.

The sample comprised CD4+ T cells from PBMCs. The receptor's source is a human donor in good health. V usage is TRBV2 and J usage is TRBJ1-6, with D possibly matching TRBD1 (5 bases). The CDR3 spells CASSAISRAYNSPLHF. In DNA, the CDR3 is TGTGCCAGCAGTGCCATTAGCAGGGCTTATAATTCACCCCTCCACTTT.